The present T cell receptor (beta chain) was sequenced within a study of human versus mouse CDR3 diversity and MHC coevolution. Study-wide background: immunoSEQ was reported to reach one in 200,000 T cells sensitivity.

V lost 2 bases and J lost 4, with 14 bases in between. CDR3 length equals 14 residues. Germline lookup yields CDR1 GTSNPN and CDR2 SVGIG (reference sequence). Clones were read by immunoSEQ multiplex PCR, and TCRdb kept only the in-frame ones, dropping some. The data show about 77,000 clones, with approximately 90% seen just once and around 0.15% held by the top ten. As concerns this clone: The antigen is undetermined.

Findings and caveats of the study: On average, humans showed more CDR3 deletions and insertions than mice. By iCHAO1, human TCR beta clonotypes numbered 1.5 million to 2 million, the most.

The source material was naive CD4+ T cells from blood. Sample subset: CD45RO-negative CD62L-positive naive CD4 T cells. The sequence was obtained from a person between 25 and 70 years old in good health. The V call is TRBV30, the J call TRBJ1-1; no definite D call. In DNA form, the CDR3 reads TGTGCCTGGAGTCGACGCGGGGTTGGCACTGAAGCTTTCTTT. It is translated as CAWSRRGVGTEAFF.